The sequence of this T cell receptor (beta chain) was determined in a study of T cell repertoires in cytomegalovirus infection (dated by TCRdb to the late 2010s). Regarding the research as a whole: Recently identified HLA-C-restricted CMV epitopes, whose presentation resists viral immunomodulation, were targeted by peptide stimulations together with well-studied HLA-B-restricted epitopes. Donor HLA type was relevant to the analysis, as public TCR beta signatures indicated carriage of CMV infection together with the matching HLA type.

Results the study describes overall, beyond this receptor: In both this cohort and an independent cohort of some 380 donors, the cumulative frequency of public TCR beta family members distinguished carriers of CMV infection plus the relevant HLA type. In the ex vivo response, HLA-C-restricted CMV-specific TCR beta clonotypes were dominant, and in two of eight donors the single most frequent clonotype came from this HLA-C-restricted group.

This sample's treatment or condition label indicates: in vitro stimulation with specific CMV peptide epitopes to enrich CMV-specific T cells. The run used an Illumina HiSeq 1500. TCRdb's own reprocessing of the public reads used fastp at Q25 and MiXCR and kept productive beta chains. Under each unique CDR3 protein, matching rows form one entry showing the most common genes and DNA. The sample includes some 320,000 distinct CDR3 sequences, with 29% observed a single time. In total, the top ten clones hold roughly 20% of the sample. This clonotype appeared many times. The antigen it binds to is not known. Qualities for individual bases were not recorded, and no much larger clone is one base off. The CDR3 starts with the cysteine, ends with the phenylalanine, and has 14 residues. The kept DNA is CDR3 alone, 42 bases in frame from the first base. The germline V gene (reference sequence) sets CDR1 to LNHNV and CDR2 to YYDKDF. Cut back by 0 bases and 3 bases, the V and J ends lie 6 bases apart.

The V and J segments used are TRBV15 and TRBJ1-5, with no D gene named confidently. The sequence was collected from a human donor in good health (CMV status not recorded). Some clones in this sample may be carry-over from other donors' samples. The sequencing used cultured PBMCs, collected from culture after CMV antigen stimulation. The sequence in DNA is TGTGCCACCAGCAGAGAGGCTTACAATCAGCCCCAGCATTTT. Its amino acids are CATSREAYNQPQHF.